What follows is one T cell receptor (beta chain) and its context. The data stem from a study of blood T cell repertoires in COVID-19. Study details: Collection of acute and convalescent COVID-19 samples took place in the United States, Italy and Spain. T cells, B-cell-depleted T cells, or PBMCs supplied cDNA or gDNA.

Per the germline V gene, CDR1 is SGDLS and CDR2 is YYNGEE. The CDR3 length is 14 residues. Trimming shortened V by 1 base and J by 4 bases, and 6 bases separated the two germline ends. How the authors handled the data: Amplification with reference gene primers provided the estimates of nucleated cell counts. TCRdb keeps only in-frame clones here, not all; method: immunoSEQ multiplex PCR. From that table come the V and J calls and clone size; the DNA was used to work out D and trimming. The sample has 89,000 or so clones, 86% seen once. This TCR was sampled from a man aged 50 or older with active COVID-19. The specimen sequenced was peripheral blood. The gene calls are TRBV9 and TRBJ1-6; no firm D call. The CDR3 nucleotides read TGTGCCAGCAGCGTACGGTCTTATAATTCACCCCTCCACTTT. It specifies CASSVRSYNSPLHF.